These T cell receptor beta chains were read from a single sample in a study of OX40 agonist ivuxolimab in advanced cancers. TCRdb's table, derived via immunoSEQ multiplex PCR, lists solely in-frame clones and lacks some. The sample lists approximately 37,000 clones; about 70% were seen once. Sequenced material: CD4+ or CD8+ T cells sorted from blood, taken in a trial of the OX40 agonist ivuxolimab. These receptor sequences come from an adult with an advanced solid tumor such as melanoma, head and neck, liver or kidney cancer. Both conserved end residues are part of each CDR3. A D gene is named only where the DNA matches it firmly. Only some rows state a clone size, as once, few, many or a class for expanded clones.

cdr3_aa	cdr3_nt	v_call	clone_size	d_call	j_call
CARGYQETQYF	TGCGCCAGGGGGTACCAAGAGACCCAGTACTTC	TRBV23-1	NA	NA	TRBJ2-5
CSVWAGRELFF	TGCAGCGTTTGGGCAGGGAGAGAACTGTTTTTT	TRBV29-1	NA	NA	TRBJ1-4
CASSHSYNEQFF	TGTGCCAGCAGCCACTCCTACAATGAGCAGTTCTTC	TRBV7-2	NA	NA	TRBJ2-1
CSVPMTGGDTDTQYF	TGCAGCGTACCCATGACAGGGGGGGACACAGATACGCAGTATTTT	TRBV29-1	NA	TRBD1	TRBJ2-3
CASRMSGGAKNEQFF	TGTGCCAGCAGAATGAGCGGGGGGGCCAAAAATGAGCAGTTCTTC	TRBV2	once	TRBD2	TRBJ2-1
CASSGTGGWQPQHF	TGTGCCAGTAGTGGGACAGGGGGTTGGCAGCCCCAGCATTTT	TRBV19	many	TRBD1	TRBJ1-5
CASSYRSGGNIQYF	TGTGCCAGCAGTTACCGCTCAGGGGGAAACATTCAGTACTTC	TRBV6-5	NA	TRBD1	TRBJ2-4
CASSLGAGELFF	TGTGCCAGCAGCTTAGGGGCCGGGGAGCTGTTTTTT	TRBV11-2	NA	NA	TRBJ2-2
CASSALTEAFF	TGTGCCAGCAGTGCACTCACTGAAGCTTTCTTT	TRBV2	medium-sized	NA	TRBJ1-1
CATPNRQNTEAFF	TGTGCCACCCCAAATCGACAGAACACTGAAGCTTTCTTT	TRBV19	once	NA	TRBJ1-1
CSGADTEAFF	TGCAGCGGAGCTGACACAGAAGCTTTCTTT	TRBV29-1	NA	NA	TRBJ1-1
CAWSREYGTDTQYF	TGTGCCTGGAGCAGGGAATATGGCACAGATACGCAGTATTTT	TRBV30	once	NA	TRBJ2-3
CAISLTPEYTEAFF	TGTGCCATCAGTCTGACACCGGAGTACACTGAAGCTTTCTTT	TRBV10-3	NA	NA	TRBJ1-1
CASSVGRGGTQETQYF	TGTGCCAGCAGCGTAGGGCGGGGGGGAACCCAGGAGACCCAGTACTTC	TRBV9	NA	TRBD2	TRBJ2-5
CASRPGQGAEGYTF	TGTGCCAGCAGACCCGGACAGGGGGCGGAGGGCTACACCTTC	TRBV6-5	NA	TRBD1	TRBJ1-2
CASSLRTANTGELFF	TGTGCCAGCTCACTTCGGACAGCGAACACCGGGGAGCTGTTTTTT	TRBV18	many	NA	TRBJ2-2
CASSDGPVSRGLNQPQHF	TGTGCCAGCAGTGATGGGCCCGTGAGCAGGGGCTTAAATCAGCCCCAGCATTTT	TRBV2	NA	NA	TRBJ1-5
CASSYWAGALYEQYF	TGTGCCAGCAGTTACTGGGCGGGGGCCCTCTACGAGCAGTACTTC	TRBV6-5	few	NA	TRBJ2-7
CASSSLARSNTGELFF	TGTGCCAGCAGCTCGCTAGCGAGATCGAACACCGGGGAGCTGTTTTTT	TRBV7-2	once	NA	TRBJ2-2
CASRDRGRGETQYF	TGTGCCAGTAGGGACAGGGGGCGCGGAGAGACCCAGTACTTC	TRBV19	NA	TRBD1	TRBJ2-5
CASSYRGTGELFF	TGTGCCAGCAGTTACCGGGGCACCGGGGAGCTGTTTTTT	TRBV6-6	many	NA	TRBJ2-2
CASSPDGSNQPQHF	TGCGCCAGCAGCCCGGACGGGAGCAATCAGCCCCAGCATTTT	TRBV4-1	few	NA	TRBJ1-5
CASSQSSEHVYGYTF	TGCGCCAGCAGTCAATCGTCAGAACACGTCTATGGCTACACCTTC	TRBV23-1	NA	NA	TRBJ1-2
CASSGQGARTGELFF	TGTGCCAGCAGCGGGCAGGGGGCGCGCACCGGGGAGCTGTTTTTT	TRBV11-3	NA	TRBD1	TRBJ2-2
CASGPGGEQYF	TGTGCCAGCGGTCCGGGGGGCGAGCAGTACTTC	TRBV7-9	NA	TRBD2	TRBJ2-7
CASNQGLGTEAFF	TGTGCCAGCAATCAGGGATTGGGTACTGAAGCTTTCTTT	TRBV6-6	NA	NA	TRBJ1-1
CASSDRSRFGEKLFF	TGTGCCAGCTCCGACAGGAGCCGCTTTGGAGAAAAACTGTTTTTT	TRBV7-9	NA	NA	TRBJ1-4
CASSAAGTGGLLATQYF	TGTGCCAGCAGCGCCGCCGGGACAGGGGGCCTTCTAGCGACCCAGTACTTC	TRBV9	NA	TRBD1	TRBJ2-5
CSGADWNTEAFF	TGCAGCGGGGCGGACTGGAACACTGAAGCTTTCTTT	TRBV29-1	NA	NA	TRBJ1-1
CASSLNGNTEAFF	TGTGCCAGCAGCTTGAACGGGAACACTGAAGCTTTCTTT	TRBV7-9	NA	NA	TRBJ1-1